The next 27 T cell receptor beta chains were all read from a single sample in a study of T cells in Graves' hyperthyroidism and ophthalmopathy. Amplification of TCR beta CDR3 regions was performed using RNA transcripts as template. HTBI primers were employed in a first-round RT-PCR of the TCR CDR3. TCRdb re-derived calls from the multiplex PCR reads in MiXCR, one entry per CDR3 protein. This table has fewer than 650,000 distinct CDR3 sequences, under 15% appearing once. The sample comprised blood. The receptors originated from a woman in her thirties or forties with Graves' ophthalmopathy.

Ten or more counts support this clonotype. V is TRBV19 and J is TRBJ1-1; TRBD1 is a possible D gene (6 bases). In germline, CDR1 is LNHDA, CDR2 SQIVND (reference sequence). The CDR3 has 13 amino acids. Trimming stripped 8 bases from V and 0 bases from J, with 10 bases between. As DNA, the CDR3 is TGTGCCAGTGGACAGTACATGAACACTGAAGCTTTCTTT. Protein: CASGQYMNTEAFF.

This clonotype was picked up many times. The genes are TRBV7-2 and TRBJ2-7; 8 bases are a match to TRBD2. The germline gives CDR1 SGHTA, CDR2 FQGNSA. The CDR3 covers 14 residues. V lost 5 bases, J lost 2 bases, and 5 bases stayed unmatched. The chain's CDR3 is CASSTSLAAYEQYF. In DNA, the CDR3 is TGTGCCAGCAGCACTTCACTAGCGGCCTACGAGCAGTACTTC.

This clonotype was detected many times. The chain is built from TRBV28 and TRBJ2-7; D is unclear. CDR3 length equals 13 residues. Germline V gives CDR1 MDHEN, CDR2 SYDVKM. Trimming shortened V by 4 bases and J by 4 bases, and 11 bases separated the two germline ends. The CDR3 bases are TGTGCCAGCAGTTACACCTATCAGTACGAGCAGTACTTC. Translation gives CASSYTYQYEQYF.

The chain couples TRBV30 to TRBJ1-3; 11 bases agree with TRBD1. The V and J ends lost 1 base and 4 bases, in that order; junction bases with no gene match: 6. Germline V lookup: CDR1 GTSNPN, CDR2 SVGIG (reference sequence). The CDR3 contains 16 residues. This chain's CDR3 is CAWSEWTGGKGNTIYF. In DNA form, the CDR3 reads TGTGCCTGGAGTGAGTGGACAGGGGGCAAAGGAAACACCATATATTTT.

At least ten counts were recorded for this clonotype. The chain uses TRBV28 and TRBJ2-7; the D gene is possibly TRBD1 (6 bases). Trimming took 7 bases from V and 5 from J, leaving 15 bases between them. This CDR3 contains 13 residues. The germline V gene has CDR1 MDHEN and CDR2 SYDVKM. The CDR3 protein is CASTLLGADEQYF. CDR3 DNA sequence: TGTGCCAGCACCCTCTTGGGGGCAGACGAGCAGTACTTC.

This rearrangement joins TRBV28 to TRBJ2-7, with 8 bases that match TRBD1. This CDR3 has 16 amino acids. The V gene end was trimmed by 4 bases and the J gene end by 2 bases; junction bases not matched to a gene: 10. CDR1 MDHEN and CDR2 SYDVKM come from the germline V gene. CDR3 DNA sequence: TGTGCCAGCAGTTCCCCCCGACAGGGGACGACCTACGAGCAGTACTTC. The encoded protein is CASSSPRQGTTYEQYF.

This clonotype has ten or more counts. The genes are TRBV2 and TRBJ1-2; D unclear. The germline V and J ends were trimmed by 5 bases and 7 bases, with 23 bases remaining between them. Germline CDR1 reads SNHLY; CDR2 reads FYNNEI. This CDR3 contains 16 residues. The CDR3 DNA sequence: TGTGCCAGCAGTCAGGTTTTAAGGGCGCCCAGTGGTGGCTACACCTTC. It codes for CASSQVLRAPSGGYTF.

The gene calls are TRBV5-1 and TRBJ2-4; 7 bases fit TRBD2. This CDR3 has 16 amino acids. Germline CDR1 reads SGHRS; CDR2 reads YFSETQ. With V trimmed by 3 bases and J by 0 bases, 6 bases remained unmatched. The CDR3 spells CASSSGGGIAKNIQYF. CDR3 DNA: TGCGCCAGCAGCTCGGGAGGCGGGATAGCCAAAAACATTCAGTACTTC.

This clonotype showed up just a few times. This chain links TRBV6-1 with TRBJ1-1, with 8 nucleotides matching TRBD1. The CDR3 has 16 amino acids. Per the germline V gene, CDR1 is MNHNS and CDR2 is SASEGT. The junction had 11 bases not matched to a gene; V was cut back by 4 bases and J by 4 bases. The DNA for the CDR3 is TGTGCCAGCAGTGCCAGACAGGGGAGTTATGTCACTGAAGCTTTCTTT. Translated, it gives CASSARQGSYVTEAFF.

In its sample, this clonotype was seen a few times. Written as DNA, the CDR3 is TGCAGTGCACCCCCCGGAGGACACCCCAACACCGGGGAGCTGTTTTTT. Amino acid sequence: CSAPPGGHPNTGELFF. The chain uses TRBV20-1 and TRBJ2-2, with D perhaps assigned TRBD1 or TRBD2 (5 bases each). This CDR3 comprises 16 residues. CDR1 and CDR2 (germline): DFQATT, SNEGSKA (reference sequence). The V and J ends lost 6 bases and 2 bases respectively, with 19 bases between them.

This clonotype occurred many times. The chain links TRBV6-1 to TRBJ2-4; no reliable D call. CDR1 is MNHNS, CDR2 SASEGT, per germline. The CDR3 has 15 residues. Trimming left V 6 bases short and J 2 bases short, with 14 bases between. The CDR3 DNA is TGTGCCAGCAGCCCCTTAAGTGAGTCCAAAAACATTCAGTACTTC. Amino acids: CASSPLSESKNIQYF.

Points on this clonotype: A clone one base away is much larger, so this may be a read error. CDR3: CASSLSARLAGEAQYF. The DNA for the CDR3 is TGTGCCAGCAGCCTTAGCGCCAGACTAGCGGGAGAGGCCCAGTACTTC. The chain carries TRBV7-8 and TRBJ2-5; the match to TRBD2 covers 12 bases. This CDR3 is built from 16 residues. CDR1 and CDR2 from the germline V gene are SGHVS and FQNEAQ.

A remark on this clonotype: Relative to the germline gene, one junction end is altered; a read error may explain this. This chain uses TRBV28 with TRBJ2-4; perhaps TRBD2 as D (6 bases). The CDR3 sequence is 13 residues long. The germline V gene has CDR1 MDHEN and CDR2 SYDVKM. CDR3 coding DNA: TGTGCCAGCAGGGAGGGCGGAAAAAGCATTCAGTACTTC. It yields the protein CASREGGKSIQYF.

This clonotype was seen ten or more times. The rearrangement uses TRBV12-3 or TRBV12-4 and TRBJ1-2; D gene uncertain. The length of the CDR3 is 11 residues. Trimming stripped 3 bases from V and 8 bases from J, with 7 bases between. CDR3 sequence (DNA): TGTGCCAGCAGTTTTAACGGAGGCTACACCTTC. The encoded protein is CASSFNGGYTF.

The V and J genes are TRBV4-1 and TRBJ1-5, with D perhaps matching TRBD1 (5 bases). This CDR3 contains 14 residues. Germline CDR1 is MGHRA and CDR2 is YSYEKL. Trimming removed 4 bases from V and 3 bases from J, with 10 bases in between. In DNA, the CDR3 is TGCGCCAGCAGCCCCCGACAGAACAATCAGCCCCAGCATTTT. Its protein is CASSPRQNNQPQHF.

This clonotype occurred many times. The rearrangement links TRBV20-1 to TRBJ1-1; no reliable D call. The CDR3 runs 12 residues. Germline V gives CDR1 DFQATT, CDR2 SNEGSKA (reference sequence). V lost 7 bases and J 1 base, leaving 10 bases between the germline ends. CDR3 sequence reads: CSVRQSNTEAFF. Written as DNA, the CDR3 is TGCAGTGTAAGACAATCGAACACTGAAGCTTTCTTT.

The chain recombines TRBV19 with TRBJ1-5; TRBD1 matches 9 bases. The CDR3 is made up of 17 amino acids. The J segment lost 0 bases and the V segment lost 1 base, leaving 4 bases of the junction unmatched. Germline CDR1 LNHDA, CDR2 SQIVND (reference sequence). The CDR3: CASSIVGTGNSNQPQHF. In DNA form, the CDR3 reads TGTGCCAGTAGTATAGTCGGGACAGGGAATAGCAATCAGCCCCAGCATTTT.

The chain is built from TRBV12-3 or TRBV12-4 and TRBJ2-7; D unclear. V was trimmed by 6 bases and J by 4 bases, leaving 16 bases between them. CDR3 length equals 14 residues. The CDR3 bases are TGTGCCAGCAGCCCCCTCTACGGCTCTTACGAGCAGTACTTC. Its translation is CASSPLYGSYEQYF.

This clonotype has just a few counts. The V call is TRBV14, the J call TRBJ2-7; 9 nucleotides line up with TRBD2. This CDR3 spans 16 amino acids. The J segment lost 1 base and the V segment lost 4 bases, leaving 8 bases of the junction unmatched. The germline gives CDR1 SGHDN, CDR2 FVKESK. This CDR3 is CASSPAGLAGSYEQYF. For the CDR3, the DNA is TGTGCCAGCAGCCCCGCGGGGCTAGCGGGATCCTACGAGCAGTACTTC.

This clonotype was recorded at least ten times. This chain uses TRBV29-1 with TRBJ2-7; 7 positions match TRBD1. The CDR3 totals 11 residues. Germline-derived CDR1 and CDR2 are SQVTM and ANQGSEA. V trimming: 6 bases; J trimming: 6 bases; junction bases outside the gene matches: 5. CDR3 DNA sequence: TGCAGCGTCAAGACAGGGACCGAGCAGTACTTC. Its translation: CSVKTGTEQYF.

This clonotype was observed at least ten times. CDR3 coding DNA: TGTGCCAGCAGTTTAACAGGGCTTGGCCAAGAGACCCAGTACTTC. Its protein is CASSLTGLGQETQYF. This chain links TRBV27 with TRBJ2-5; D perhaps matches TRBD1 (6 bases). Germline V gene sequence: CDR1 MNHEY, CDR2 SMNVEV (reference sequence). Trimming took off 2 bases at V and 1 base at J, with 11 bases between the two ends. This CDR3 has 15 residues.

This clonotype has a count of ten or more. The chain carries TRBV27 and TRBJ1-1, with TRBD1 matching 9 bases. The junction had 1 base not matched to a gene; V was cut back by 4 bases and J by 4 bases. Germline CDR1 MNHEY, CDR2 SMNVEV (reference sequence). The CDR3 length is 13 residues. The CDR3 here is CASSWTGVTEAFF. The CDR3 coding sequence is TGTGCCAGCAGTTGGACAGGGGTCACTGAAGCTTTCTTT.

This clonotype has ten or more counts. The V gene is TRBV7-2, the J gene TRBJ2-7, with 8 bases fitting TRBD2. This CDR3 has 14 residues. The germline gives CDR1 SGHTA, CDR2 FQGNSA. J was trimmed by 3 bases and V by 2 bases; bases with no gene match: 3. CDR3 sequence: CASSLSTSGYEQYF. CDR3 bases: TGTGCCAGCAGCTTAAGTACTAGCGGCTACGAGCAGTACTTC.

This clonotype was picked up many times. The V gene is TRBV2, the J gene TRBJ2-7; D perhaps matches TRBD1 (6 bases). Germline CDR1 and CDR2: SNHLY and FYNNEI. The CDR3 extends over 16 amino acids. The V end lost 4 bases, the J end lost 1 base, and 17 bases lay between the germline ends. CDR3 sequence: CASSGTGRPLSYEQYF. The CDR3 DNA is TGTGCCAGCAGTGGAACAGGGAGACCCCTATCCTACGAGCAGTACTTC.

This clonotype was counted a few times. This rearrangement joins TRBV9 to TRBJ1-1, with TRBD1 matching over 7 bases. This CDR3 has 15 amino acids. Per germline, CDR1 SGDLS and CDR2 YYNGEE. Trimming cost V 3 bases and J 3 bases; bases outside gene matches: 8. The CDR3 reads CASSAPQGRHTEAFF. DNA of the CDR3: TGTGCCAGCAGCGCACCACAGGGGAGGCACACTGAAGCTTTCTTT.

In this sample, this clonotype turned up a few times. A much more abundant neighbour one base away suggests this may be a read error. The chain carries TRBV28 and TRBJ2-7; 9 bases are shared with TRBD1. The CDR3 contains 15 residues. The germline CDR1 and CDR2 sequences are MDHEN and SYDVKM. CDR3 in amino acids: CAGRVTGGFLYEQYF. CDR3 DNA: TGTGCCGGCAGGGTCACAGGGGGCTTTTTGTACGAGCAGTACTTC.

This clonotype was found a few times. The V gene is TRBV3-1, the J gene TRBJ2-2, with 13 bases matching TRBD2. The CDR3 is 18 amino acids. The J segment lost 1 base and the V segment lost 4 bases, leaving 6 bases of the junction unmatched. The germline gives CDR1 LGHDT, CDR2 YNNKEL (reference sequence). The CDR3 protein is CASSRGLAGVQNTGELFF. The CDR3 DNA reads TGTGCCAGCAGCCGAGGACTAGCGGGAGTTCAGAACACCGGGGAGCTGTTTTTT.